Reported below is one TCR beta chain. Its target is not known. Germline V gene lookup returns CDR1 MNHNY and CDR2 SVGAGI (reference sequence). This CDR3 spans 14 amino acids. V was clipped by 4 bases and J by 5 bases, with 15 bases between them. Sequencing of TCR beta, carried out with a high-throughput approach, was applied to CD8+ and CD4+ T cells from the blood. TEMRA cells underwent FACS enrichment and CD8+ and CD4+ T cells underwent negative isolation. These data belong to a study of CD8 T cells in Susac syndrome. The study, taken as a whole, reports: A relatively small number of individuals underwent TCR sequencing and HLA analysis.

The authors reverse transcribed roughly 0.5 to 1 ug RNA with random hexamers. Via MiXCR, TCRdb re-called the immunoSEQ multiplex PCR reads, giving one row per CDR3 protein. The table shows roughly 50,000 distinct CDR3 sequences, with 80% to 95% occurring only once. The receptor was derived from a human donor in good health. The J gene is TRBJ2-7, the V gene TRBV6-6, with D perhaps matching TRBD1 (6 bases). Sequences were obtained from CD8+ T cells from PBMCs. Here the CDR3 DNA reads TGTGCCAGCAGTTCACTTACAGGGAATGACGAGCAGTACTTC. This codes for CASSSLTGNDEQYF.